This T cell receptor (beta chain) emerged from a study of neurological immune-mediated disorders. Study conclusions and caveats: Among expanded clones, no CDR3 amino acid sequences were shared across subjects, a pattern suggesting private repertoires in all groups.

V shed 2 bases, J shed 4 bases, and the junction held 6 bases outside the gene matches. The CDR3 extends over 15 amino acids. The germline V gene encodes CDR1 MNHNY and CDR2 SVGAGI (reference sequence). TCRdb processed the 5' RACE reads anew with MiXCR; each CDR3 protein has one entry. The sample records tens of thousands of distinct CDR3 sequences, 3% to 4% being singletons. In this sample, this clonotype turned up a few times. As yet, its antigen is unknown. The receptor comes from a woman aged 45-65 years with multiple sclerosis. This chain links TRBV6-6 with TRBJ2-7; 9 nucleotides agree with TRBD1. The specimen sequenced was PBMCs. This chain's CDR3 is CASSYPGQGGYEQYF. In DNA, the CDR3 is TGTGCCAGCAGTTACCCGGGACAGGGTGGTTACGAGCAGTACTTC.